The 16 T cell receptor beta chains below come from one sample, sequenced in a study of T cells in Graves' hyperthyroidism and ophthalmopathy (dated by TCRdb to about 2019). The method behind the library was multiplex PCR. TCRdb shows the sequencer as Illumina HiSeq 2000. Amplification of TCR beta CDR3 regions was carried out from RNA transcripts. A first-round RT-PCR of the TCR CDR3 used the HTBI primer set with the Qiagen OneStep RT-PCR kit. Using fastp at Q25 and MiXCR, TCRdb reprocessed the public reads and kept productive beta chains. Rows are combined by CDR3 protein, so each entry shows the most common genes and DNA. The sample table records roughly 580,000 distinct CDR3 sequences; around 45% of these occur just once. The top ten clones comprise approximately 8.2% of the sample. The material sequenced was peripheral blood or thyroid tissue (not recorded which). These receptors originate from a woman aged 18-29 years with Graves' hyperthyroidism. Donor details come from another sample of the same person, matched by shared clones.

This clonotype was detected once. V gene TRBV15 combines with J gene TRBJ1-2; the D gene is possibly TRBD1 (5 bases). Germline CDR1 reads LNHNV; CDR2 reads YYDKDF (reference sequence). The length of the CDR3 is 13 residues. Between the trimmed V and J ends, which lost 3 bases and 6 bases, there was a span of 11 bases. CDR3 sequence (DNA): TGTGCCACCAGCAGGGAAGACAGACATGGCTACACCTTC. This sequence encodes CATSREDRHGYTF.

On this clonotype: This may be a read error: a much more frequent sequence differs by one nucleotide. J is TRBJ2-5 and V is TRBV15; the match to TRBD2 covers 7 bases. The CDR3 runs to 16 residues. V trimming: 3 bases; J trimming: 2 bases; junction bases outside the gene matches: 9. In germline, CDR1 is LNHNV, CDR2 YYDKDF (reference sequence). CDR3 nucleotides: TGTGCCACCAGCAGGGGGGGGGGGAACCGACAAGAGACCCAGTACTTC. Residues: CATSRGGGNRQETQYF.

The V and J genes are TRBV5-1 and TRBJ2-2; 11 bases line up with TRBD2. The CDR3 runs 17 residues. Germline V gene sequence: CDR1 SGHRS, CDR2 YFSETQ. V shed 3 bases and J 7 bases; nucleotides not matched to a gene: 11. The CDR3 sequence is CASSSYTSGRGGGELFF. CDR3 DNA sequence: TGCGCCAGCAGCTCGTACACTAGCGGGAGAGGTGGCGGGGAGCTGTTTTTT. The variable domain in full, with the rest retrieved from reference TRBV5-1 and TRBJ2-2, is KAGVTQTPRYLIKTRGQQVTLSCSPISGHRSVSWYQQTPGQGLQFLFEYFSETQRNKGNFPGRFSGRQFSNSRSEMNVSTLELGDSALYLCASSSYTSGRGGGELFFGEGSRLTVL.

This clonotype was recorded a few times. The chain couples TRBV7-1 to TRBJ1-2, with 8 bases fitting TRBD1. TRBV7-1 is marked as an open reading frame, function uncertain. The CDR3 has 17 residues. Trimming at V came to 2 bases and at J to 0 bases, leaving 8 bases not matched to a gene. The CDR3 nucleotides read TGTGCCAGCAGCTCACCGGGACAGGAGATAGCTAACTATGGCTACACCTTC. This translates into CASSSPGQEIANYGYTF.

This clonotype was counted many times. This chain links TRBV10-3 with TRBJ1-1, with D possibly matching TRBD1 (5 bases). Germline lookup yields CDR1 ENHRY and CDR2 SYGVKD. The CDR3 runs to 12 residues. The germline V and J ends were trimmed by 3 bases and 7 bases, with 9 bases remaining between them. The CDR3 spells CAISDGGGEAFF. Written as DNA, the CDR3 is TGTGCCATCAGTGATGGGGGGGGTGAAGCTTTCTTT.

This chain uses TRBV6-2 or TRBV6-3 with TRBJ1-5; 11 bases fit TRBD1. The germline CDR1 and CDR2 sequences are MNHEY and SVGEGT. This CDR3 comprises 17 residues. V lost 2 bases, J lost 3 bases, and 6 bases stayed unmatched. The CDR3 DNA reads TGTGCCAGCAGTTACAAAGGGACAGGGGGACCCAATCAGCCCCAGCATTTT. Translation gives CASSYKGTGGPNQPQHF.

The CDR3: CATSGTGQPQHF. In nucleotides, the CDR3 is TGTGCCACCAGTGGTACAGGGCAGCCCCAGCATTTT. J is TRBJ1-5 and V is TRBV24-1, with TRBD1 as a possible D gene (6 bases). The germline V gene encodes CDR1 KGHDR and CDR2 SFDVKD. With 5 bases removed from V and 7 bases from J, the gap between germline ends came to 8 bases. The CDR3 is 12 amino acids.

This clonotype was seen many times. The V call is TRBV24-1, the J call TRBJ1-5, with D unresolved. The V gene's germline CDR1 is KGHDR and CDR2 SFDVKD. V dropped 4 bases and J dropped 2 bases, with 5 bases sitting between them. CDR3 length equals 13 residues. The DNA of the CDR3 is TGTGCCACCAGTGACTCGGGCAATCAGCCCCAGCATTTT. It is translated as CATSDSGNQPQHF.

The gene calls are TRBV20-1 and TRBJ2-5, with 7 nucleotides matching TRBD2. CDR1 is DFQATT and CDR2 is SNEGSKA in the germline V gene (reference sequence). CDR3 length: 14 amino acids. The V gene end was trimmed by 2 bases and the J gene end by 2 bases; junction bases not matched to a gene: 5. The DNA of the CDR3 is TGCAGTGCTAGACTAGCGGAGACACAAGAGACCCAGTACTTC. Protein product: CSARLAETQETQYF.

The chain uses TRBV15 and TRBJ2-7, with a possible D match to TRBD2 (5 bases). Germline CDR1 LNHNV, CDR2 YYDKDF (reference sequence). The ends were cut back, 3 bases at V and 3 bases at J, with 9 bases in the middle. This CDR3 is built from 13 residues. CDR3 sequence: CATSSLDYYEQYF. The CDR3 DNA is TGTGCCACCAGCAGCCTTGACTACTACGAGCAGTACTTC.

In regard to this clonotype: Sequence at one end of the junction differs from germline and may be a read error. The DNA of the CDR3 is TGCGCCAGCAGCCAAGGAGCAGGGGGTACCAATCAGCCCCAGCATTTT. Its translation: CASSQGAGGTNQPQHF. This sequence joins TRBV7-9 and TRBJ1-5; 7 positions agree with TRBD1. The CDR3 runs to 16 residues. Germline values: CDR1 SEHNR, CDR2 FQNEAQ (reference sequence).

The sample holds one count of this clonotype. CDR3 residues: CASSPPGRRDYGYTF. CDR3 nucleotide sequence: TGTGCCAGCTCACCACCGGGGAGGAGGGACTATGGCTACACCTTC. This sequence joins TRBV18 and TRBJ1-2; no clear D. This CDR3 is 15 amino acids long. Germline loops: CDR1 KGHSH, CDR2 LQKENI. Trimming shortened V by 0 bases and J by 3 bases, and 11 bases separated the two germline ends.

This clonotype was seen ten or more times. J is TRBJ2-5 and V is TRBV7-7; 9 bases match TRBD2. The germline V gene has CDR1 SSHAT and CDR2 FNYEAQ (reference sequence). Trimming removed 5 bases from V and 4 bases from J; junction bases left unmatched: 5. The CDR3 extends over 14 amino acids. The DNA for the CDR3 is TGTGCCAGCAGCCGTAGCGGGAGTCCAGAGACCCAGTACTTC. It translates to CASSRSGSPETQYF.

This chain links TRBV11-2 with TRBJ1-1; TRBD1 agrees at 10 bases. The J segment lost 4 bases and the V segment lost 5 bases, leaving 7 bases of the junction unmatched. The length of the CDR3 is 15 residues. CDR1 is SGHAT and CDR2 is FQNNGV in the germline V gene. The CDR3 loop is CASSRDDRGLTEAFF. CDR3 in DNA: TGTGCCAGCAGCCGCGACGACAGGGGGCTCACTGAAGCTTTCTTT.

The V gene is TRBV5-8, the J gene TRBJ2-7; D is perhaps TRBD2 (6 bases). This CDR3 comprises 13 residues. V shed 5 bases and J shed 9 bases, with 18 bases lying between them. Germline V gene data show CDR1 as SGHTS and CDR2 as YDEGEE. The chain's CDR3 is CASSPGREDTQYF. CDR3 coding DNA: TGTGCCAGCAGTCCTGGCAGGGAGGATACGCAGTACTTC.

V usage is TRBV20-1 and J usage is TRBJ2-5, with 8 bases fitting TRBD2. CDR1 and CDR2 from the germline V gene are DFQATT and SNEGSKA (reference sequence). This CDR3 spans 12 amino acids. This chain's CDR3 is CRSSEREETQYF. In DNA form, the CDR3 reads TGCAGGTCTTCTGAGCGGGAGGAGACCCAGTACTTC.